This is a list of T cell receptor beta chains from one sample in a study of Tregs in tolerant kidney transplant recipients. The repertoire was sequenced with immunoSEQ multiplex PCR; TCRdb's copy has only in-frame clones and lacks some. This sample has fewer than 70,000 clones, with around 80% found just once. The sequenced sample consisted of CD4+ T cells from blood. Every receptor here comes from a human donor in good health. The CDR3 runs from the conserved cysteine through the conserved F or W. D genes are given only for firm matches. Some rows mark clone size as missing; the rest say once, few, many or name a class of expanded clone.

abundance: NA; v_gene: TRBV7-9; j_gene: TRBJ1-1; d_gene: NA; CDR3nt: TGTGCCAGCACCTATGGCACTGAAGCTTTCTTT; CDR3aa: CASTYGTEAFF
abundance: NA; v_gene: TRBV10-1; j_gene: TRBJ2-5; d_gene: NA; CDR3nt: TGCGCCAGCACGAGAAAGGGGTTGGAGGGGACCCAGTACTTC; CDR3aa: CASTRKGLEGTQYF
abundance: NA; v_gene: TRBV4-2; j_gene: TRBJ2-2; d_gene: TRBD1; CDR3nt: TGTGCCAGCAGCCAAGCTCTACAGGGGGGAAACACCGGGGAGCTGTTTTTT; CDR3aa: CASSQALQGGNTGELFF
abundance: NA; v_gene: TRBV7-2; j_gene: TRBJ2-7; d_gene: TRBD2; CDR3nt: TGTGCCAGCAGCCGACTAGCGGGGGGCGAGCAGTACTTC; CDR3aa: CASSRLAGGEQYF
abundance: NA; v_gene: TRBV25-1; j_gene: TRBJ2-2; d_gene: NA; CDR3nt: TGTGCCAGCAGTGAACAGATGTCCTCGAACACCGGGGAGCTGTTTTTT; CDR3aa: CASSEQMSSNTGELFF
abundance: once; v_gene: TRBV7-7; j_gene: TRBJ2-2; d_gene: TRBD2; CDR3nt: TGTGCCAGCAGCCCACACCCAATCCTAGCGGGGGACACGAACACCGGGGAGCTGTTTTTT; CDR3aa: CASSPHPILAGDTNTGELFF
abundance: NA; v_gene: TRBV14; j_gene: TRBJ1-1; d_gene: NA; CDR3nt: TGTGCCAGCAGCCAAGTGGGGGGTTCTGAAGCTTTCTTT; CDR3aa: CASSQVGGSEAFF
abundance: NA; v_gene: TRBV18; j_gene: TRBJ2-1; d_gene: NA; CDR3nt: TGTGCCAGCTCACCACCGGCTAGATACAATGAGCAGTTCTTC; CDR3aa: CASSPPARYNEQFF
abundance: medium-sized; v_gene: TRBV7-2; j_gene: TRBJ2-7; d_gene: NA; CDR3nt: TGTGCCAGCAGCTTACGGTGGGGGGCCCCTAAACACGAGCAGTACTTC; CDR3aa: CASSLRWGAPKHEQYF
abundance: NA; v_gene: TRBV30; j_gene: TRBJ2-1; d_gene: TRBD2; CDR3nt: TGTGCCTGGAGTGGGCAGGCTAGCGGGAGATCTAAGGAGCAGTTCTTC; CDR3aa: CAWSGQASGRSKEQFF